Listed below are T cell receptor beta chains from one sample, sequenced in a study of blood T cell repertoires in COVID-19. Using immunoSEQ multiplex PCR, the repertoire was profiled, and TCRdb retains in-frame clones only, with some absent. In the table there are some 70,000 clones, about 87% of which are singletons. Sequenced sample: peripheral blood. The receptors were sampled from a woman in her 70s with acute or convalescent COVID-19. The CDR3 runs from the conserved cysteine through the conserved F or W. The order of the fields is V gene, clone size, J gene, D gene, CDR3 DNA, CDR3 protein. The D gene is left open where the match is weak. The size of a clone is reported for some rows only, either as once, few or many, or as a class for expanded clones.

TRBV18	.	TRBJ1-2	.	TGTGCCAGCTCTTCCTCTAACTATGGCTACACCTTC	CASSSSNYGYTF
TRBV5-1	.	TRBJ2-1	.	TGCGCCAGCAGCTTGTTGGATAGCCGAATGAATGAGCAGTTCTTC	CASSLLDSRMNEQFF
TRBV9	.	TRBJ1-5	TRBD1	TGTGCCAGCAGCGTAGGGACAGGCAATAGCAATCAGCCCCAGCATTTT	CASSVGTGNSNQPQHF
TRBV29-1	.	TRBJ1-1	TRBD1	TGCAGCGCCAACAGGGGGCGGGACACTGAAGCTTTCTTT	CSANRGRDTEAFF
TRBV5-1	.	TRBJ2-4	TRBD1	TGCGCCAGCAGCTTGGGACTCGACAGGGGCTTTCAGTACTTC	CASSLGLDRGFQYF
TRBV2	.	TRBJ1-6	.	TGTGCCAGCAGTGAAGCGGGGCGGTCCAATTCACCCCTCCACTTT	CASSEAGRSNSPLHF
TRBV15	.	TRBJ2-2	TRBD1	TGTGCCACCAGCAGAGGACAGGGATACACCGGGGAGCTGTTTTTT	CATSRGQGYTGELFF
TRBV28	.	TRBJ1-2	.	TGTGCCAGCAGTCTTCCCCGGGGGAACTATGGCTACACCTTC	CASSLPRGNYGYTF
TRBV19	.	TRBJ1-5	.	TGTGCCAGTAGTCCGGCCCCCAGGTCCTCTAATCAGCCCCAGCATTTT	CASSPAPRSSNQPQHF
TRBV18	once	TRBJ1-2	TRBD1	TGTGCCAGCTCATCGGACAGGGAAAACGGCTACACCTTC	CASSSDRENGYTF
TRBV2	.	TRBJ1-1	.	TGTGCCAGCAGTGTGGACATGAACACTGAAGCTTTCTTT	CASSVDMNTEAFF
TRBV9	.	TRBJ2-2	TRBD1	TGTGCCAGCAGCGTCCACAGGGGAGCCGGGGAGCTGTTTTTT	CASSVHRGAGELFF
TRBV25-1	.	TRBJ1-1	.	TGTGCCAGCAGTGAAAATTGGGACATCACTGAAGCTTTCTTT	CASSENWDITEAFF
TRBV7-2	.	TRBJ2-1	.	TGTGCCAGCAGCTTGGCGAGGACCTACAATGAGCAGTTCTTC	CASSLARTYNEQFF
TRBV5-1	.	TRBJ2-2	.	TGCGCCAGCAGCCCCCCGGACAGTTCGAACACCGGGGAGCTGTTTTTT	CASSPPDSSNTGELFF
TRBV7-6	.	TRBJ2-5	.	TGTGCCAGCAGCCGTTCGGTCCAAGAGACCCAGTACTTC	CASSRSVQETQYF
TRBV30	.	TRBJ1-5	TRBD1	TGTGCCTGCTGGACAGGTTATAGCAATCAGCCCCAGCATTTT	CACWTGYSNQPQHF
TRBV7-9	.	TRBJ1-1	TRBD1	TGTGCCAGCAGCTACGTACAGGGGGTGATCTGGAACACTGAAGCTTTCTTT	CASSYVQGVIWNTEAFF
TRBV29-1	once	TRBJ2-6	TRBD2	TGCAGCGTTGAAGCCTCCATGGGACTAGCGTTGTACTGTGGGGCCAACGTCCTGACTTTC	CSVEASMGLALYCGANVLTF
TRBV7-2	.	TRBJ2-3	.	TGTGCCAGCAGCCTAGGGGGGGCAGATACGCAGTATTTT	CASSLGGADTQYF
TRBV6-5	.	TRBJ2-1	TRBD1	TGTGCCAGCAGTTCCGACAGGGGCTCCTACAATGAGCAGTTCTTC	CASSSDRGSYNEQFF
TRBV18	.	TRBJ1-2	TRBD1	TGTGCCAGCTCTCGGGACAGGGGCGATGGTTCGGATGGCTACACCTTC	CASSRDRGDGSDGYTF
TRBV30	.	TRBJ1-2	TRBD1	TGTGCCTGGAGGGTGGGACAGGGAGGCTACACCTTC	CAWRVGQGGYTF
TRBV2	once	TRBJ1-1	.	TGTGCCAGCACGGGAGAGAACACTGAAGCTTTCTTT	CASTGENTEAFF
TRBV12-5	.	TRBJ2-6	.	TGTGCTAGTGGTCCCCGGACAGAGCTCTGGGACGTGGCCAACGTCCTGACTTTC	CASGPRTELWDVANVLTF
TRBV19	.	TRBJ1-2	.	TGTGCCAGTAGTCCCAGTGATCGGAGGGGCTACACCTTC	CASSPSDRRGYTF
TRBV6-5	.	TRBJ2-2	.	TGTGCCAGCCTCCTCGCCGGGGAGCTGTTTTTT	CASLLAGELFF
TRBV28	.	TRBJ2-1	.	TGTGCCAGCAGTTTACCCGTGGCTGAGCAGTTCTTC	CASSLPVAEQFF
TRBV5-5	.	TRBJ1-6	.	TGTGCCAGCAGCTTGGACAGGGTTTCACCCCTCCACTTT	CASSLDRVSPLHF
TRBV29-1	.	TRBJ1-4	.	TGCAGCGCCGGGAGCAGTGAAAAACTGTTTTTT	CSAGSSEKLFF
TRBV2	.	TRBJ1-4	TRBD1	TGTGCCAGCAGACCCGTGACAGGGTTTAATGAAAAACTGTTTTTT	CASRPVTGFNEKLFF
TRBV28	few	TRBJ1-4	.	TGTGCCAGCAGTTTAGGAGATTCAACTAATGAAAAACTGTTTTTT	CASSLGDSTNEKLFF
TRBV2	.	TRBJ1-1	.	TGTGCCAGCAGGGCCCCCCCTGGGCCTCCCACTGAAGCTTTCTTT	CASRAPPGPPTEAFF
TRBV5-6	.	TRBJ1-6	.	TGTGCCAGCAGGCCGGGACTGCTGAATTCACCCCTCCACTTT	CASRPGLLNSPLHF
TRBV28	.	TRBJ1-6	.	TGTGCCACCTTCGGGGGGCAGGGTAATTCACCCCTCCACTTT	CATFGGQGNSPLHF
TRBV7-9	.	TRBJ1-1	TRBD1	TGTGCCAGCAGCTCGGGACAGGGGGATACTGAAGCTTTCTTT	CASSSGQGDTEAFF
TRBV6-1	few	TRBJ1-1	.	TGTGCCAGCAGTGAAGGTAGGGGAGGGTGGGTGCGTATAGGTGTGGACACTGAAGCTTTCTTT	CASSEGRGGWVRIGVDTEAFF
TRBV5-6	few	TRBJ1-1	.	TGTGCCAGCAGGTTCACAGGTGGGGGGAGCACTGAAGCTTTCTTT	CASRFTGGGSTEAFF
TRBV18	.	TRBJ2-1	.	TGTGCCAGCTCACCATTTCGAGTGATAGCTCACAACAATGAGCAGTTCTTC	CASSPFRVIAHNNEQFF
TRBV3-1/TRBV3-2	.	TRBJ1-6	TRBD1	TGTGCCAGCAGCCCACACGGACAGGGAACCCCCAATTCACCCCTCCACTTT	CASSPHGQGTPNSPLHF
TRBV27	.	TRBJ1-3	.	TGTGCCAGCAGCATAACAGGGTTATCTGGAAACACCATATATTTT	CASSITGLSGNTIYF
TRBV2	.	TRBJ1-4	.	TGTGCCAGCAGTGAACAGGGTCGTTTGTTTTTT	CASSEQGRLFF